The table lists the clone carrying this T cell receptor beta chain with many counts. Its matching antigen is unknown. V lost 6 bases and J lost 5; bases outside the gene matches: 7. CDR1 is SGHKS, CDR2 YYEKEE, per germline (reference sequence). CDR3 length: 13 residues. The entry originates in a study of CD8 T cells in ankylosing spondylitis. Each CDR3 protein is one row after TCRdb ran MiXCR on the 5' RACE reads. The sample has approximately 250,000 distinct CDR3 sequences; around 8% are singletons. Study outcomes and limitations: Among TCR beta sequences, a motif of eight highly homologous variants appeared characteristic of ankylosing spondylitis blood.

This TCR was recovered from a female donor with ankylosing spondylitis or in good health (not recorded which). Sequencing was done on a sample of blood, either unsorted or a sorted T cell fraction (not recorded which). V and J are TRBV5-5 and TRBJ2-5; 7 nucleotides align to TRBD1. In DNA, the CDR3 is TGTGCCAGCACCGTAAGACAGGGTGAGACCCAGTACTTC. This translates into CASTVRQGETQYF.